Following are 17 T cell receptor beta chains from one sample sequenced in a study of T cell responses to AZD1222 COVID-19 vaccine (dated by TCRdb to about 2021). The method was the immunoSEQ multiplex PCR assay. TCRdb carries this immuneACCESS record with in-frame sequences only. Its versions omit some clonotypes, under half of them owing to an unresolved V gene in the studies checked, with the rest unexplained. Recorded for this sample are 150,000 or so clones; around nine tenths of them occurred a single time. The ten largest account for more than 3% of the sample. This specimen's time point label, per the study, means: baseline before first vaccination. The input for sequencing was peripheral blood, taken on day 0 of AZD1222 vaccination. The source of these receptors is an adult in good health.

In this sample, this clone turned up once. The chain has TRBV7-2 and TRBJ1-5; 7 bases match TRBD1. This CDR3 is 18 amino acids long. Trimming took 1 base from V and 0 from J; bases not matched to a gene: 9. Germline V lookup: CDR1 SGHTA, CDR2 FQGNSA. DNA of the CDR3: TGTGCCAGCAGCTTAGGGCAGGGGGTGAGTTATAGCAATCAGCCCCAGCATTTT. Translation gives CASSLGQGVSYSNQPQHF. Based on the CDR3 plus reference TRBV7-2 and TRBJ1-5, the full variable domain is GAGVSQSPSNKVTEKGKDVELRCDPISGHTALYWYRQSLGQGLEFLIYFQGNSAPDKSGLPSDRFSAERTGGSVSTLTIQRTQQEDSAVYLCASSLGQGVSYSNQPQHFGDGTRLSIL.

The chain joins TRBV19 to TRBJ2-4; D tentatively fits TRBD1 or TRBD2 (5 bases each). Looked up from germline, CDR1 is LNHDA and CDR2 is SQIVND (reference sequence). The germline V and J ends were trimmed by 7 bases and 6 bases, with 10 bases remaining between them. The CDR3 has 12 residues. DNA of the CDR3: TGTGCCAGTATTGGGGGATTAAACATTCAGTACTTC. This translates into CASIGGLNIQYF.

This clone was picked up one time. This chain connects TRBV7-2 to TRBJ2-7; no reliable D call. The CDR3 sequence is 13 residues long. V dropped 4 bases and J dropped 4 bases, with 11 bases sitting between them. Per germline, CDR1 SGHTA and CDR2 FQGNSA. The CDR3 sequence is CASSSSPTYEQYF. Here the CDR3 DNA reads TGTGCCAGCAGCTCCTCACCGACTTACGAGCAGTACTTC.

This chain uses TRBV19 with TRBJ2-5; TRBD2 aligns across 15 bases. V lost 4 bases and J lost 4; bases outside the gene matches: 4. From germline, CDR1 is LNHDA and CDR2 SQIVND (reference sequence). There are 16 residues in the CDR3. CDR3 in amino acids: CASSTGLAGGRETQYF. In DNA, the CDR3 is TGTGCCAGTAGTACGGGACTAGCGGGAGGACGAGAGACCCAGTACTTC.

The rearrangement links TRBV19 to TRBJ1-2; 8 bases are shared with TRBD1. V gave up 3 bases and J gave up 5 bases; unmatched junction bases: 2. The CDR3 has 13 residues. Germline CDR1 is LNHDA and CDR2 is SQIVND (reference sequence). CDR3 amino acids: CASSMTGEYGYTF. CDR3 DNA: TGTGCCAGTAGTATGACAGGGGAATATGGCTACACCTTC.

The genes are TRBV14 and TRBJ2-7, with 8 bases aligning to TRBD1. The junction had 2 bases not matched to a gene; V was cut back by 1 base and J by 3 bases. The CDR3 is made up of 14 amino acids. CDR1 and CDR2 from the germline V gene are SGHDN and FVKESK. CDR3 bases: TGTGCCAGCAGCCAAGGGACAGGGTTCTACGAGCAGTACTTC. Translated, it gives CASSQGTGFYEQYF.

V is TRBV18 and J is TRBJ1-5; the D gene is possibly TRBD1 (5 bases). The CDR3 consists of 15 residues. V was trimmed by 0 bases and J by 3 bases, leaving 9 bases between them. CDR1 KGHSH and CDR2 LQKENI come from the germline V gene. CDR3 in amino acids: CASSPPRTPNQPQHF. CDR3 nucleotide sequence: TGTGCCAGCTCACCACCGCGGACACCCAATCAGCCCCAGCATTTT.

The chain combines TRBV28 with TRBJ1-6; perhaps TRBD1 as D (6 bases). Trimming left V 8 bases short and J 0 bases short, with 14 bases between. Germline CDR1 reads MDHEN; CDR2 reads SYDVKM. The CDR3 totals 16 residues. CDR3: CASETGASSYNSPLHF. In DNA form, the CDR3 reads TGTGCCAGCGAGACGGGGGCGAGCTCCTATAATTCACCCCTCCACTTT.

V and J are TRBV28 and TRBJ1-1; D remains ambiguous. V was clipped by 2 bases and J by 4 bases, with 8 bases between them. Germline CDR1 and CDR2: MDHEN and SYDVKM. The CDR3 covers 13 residues. CDR3 bases: TGTGCCAGCAGTTTAGAGCGGCGCACTGAAGCTTTCTTT. Translation: CASSLERRTEAFF.

The rearrangement links TRBV20-1 to TRBJ2-7, with 9 bases fitting TRBD1. CDR1 is DFQATT, CDR2 SNEGSKA, per germline (reference sequence). Trimming removed 3 bases from V and 6 bases from J; junction bases left unmatched: 9. The CDR3 sequence is 14 residues long. The CDR3 region has the DNA TGCAGTGCTAGTATGGGGACAGGGTTGTCCGAGCAGTACTTC. Translation gives CSASMGTGLSEQYF.

The chain employs TRBV5-1 and TRBJ2-2, with D possibly matching TRBD1 (5 bases). This CDR3 is 16 amino acids long. Trimming removed 0 bases at V and 2 bases at J, with 11 bases between. Per the germline V gene, CDR1 is SGHRS and CDR2 is YFSETQ. The chain's CDR3 is CASSLGWTPNTGELFF. The CDR3 DNA sequence: TGCGCCAGCAGCTTGGGTTGGACACCTAACACCGGGGAGCTGTTTTTT.

Note on this clone: The same CDR3 is also encoded by other DNA sequences in this sample. This CDR3 reads CASSELGQGISYEQYF. CDR3 coding DNA: TGTGCCAGCAGTGAATTGGGACAGGGAATTTCTTACGAGCAGTACTTC. The chain couples TRBV6-1 to TRBJ2-7, with 9 positions matching TRBD1. Losses at the gene ends were 2 bases for V and 4 bases for J; bases not matched to a gene: 9. Germline loops: CDR1 MNHNS, CDR2 SASEGT. This CDR3 is built from 16 residues.

The CDR3 sequence: CASSSSGASNQPQHF. Written as DNA, the CDR3 is TGTGCCAGCAGCTCCTCAGGGGCTAGCAATCAGCCCCAGCATTTT. The chain couples TRBV7-2 to TRBJ1-5; perhaps TRBD1 as D (6 bases). The V and J ends lost 4 bases and 0 bases respectively, with 10 bases between them. Germline CDR1 and CDR2: SGHTA and FQGNSA. The CDR3 contains 15 residues.

The V gene is TRBV7-9, the J gene TRBJ1-1; D unclear. CDR3 length equals 13 residues. CDR1 is SEHNR, CDR2 FQNEAQ, per germline (reference sequence). V shed 1 base and J shed 6 bases, with 9 bases lying between them. The CDR3 reads CASSLGMSPEAFF. The CDR3, as DNA: TGTGCCAGCAGCTTAGGTATGTCGCCTGAAGCTTTCTTT. Variable domain in full (rest from reference TRBV7-9 and TRBJ1-1): DTGVSQNPRHKITKRGQNVTFRCDPISEHNRLYWYRQTLGQGPEFLTYFQNEAQLEKSRLLSDRFSAERPKGSFSTLEIQRTEQGDSAMYLCASSLGMSPEAFFGQGTRLTVV.

V and J are TRBV29-1 and TRBJ1-1; no reliable D call. The CDR3 length is 11 residues. V lost 4 bases and J lost 4, with 7 bases in between. Looked up from germline, CDR1 is SQVTM and CDR2 is ANQGSEA. The CDR3 bases are TGCAGCGTTGGGATGGGCACTGAAGCTTTCTTT. This gives the protein CSVGMGTEAFF.

The chain is built from TRBV19 and TRBJ1-2; TRBD1 is a possible D gene (5 bases). Trimming removed 3 bases at V and 2 bases at J, with 7 bases between. Germline V gives CDR1 LNHDA, CDR2 SQIVND (reference sequence). The CDR3 runs 13 residues. Written as DNA, the CDR3 is TGTGCCAGTAGTATGGGGGGGAACTATGGCTACACCTTC. This gives the protein CASSMGGNYGYTF.

The chain employs TRBV7-9 and TRBJ1-3; TRBD1 aligns across 7 bases. Trimming cost V 1 base and J 0 bases; bases outside gene matches: 6. This CDR3 is 17 amino acids long. In germline, CDR1 is SEHNR, CDR2 FQNEAQ (reference sequence). Here the CDR3 reads CASSLGGGPSSGNTIYF. The CDR3 coding sequence is TGTGCCAGCAGCTTAGGAGGGGGCCCAAGCTCTGGAAACACCATATATTTT.